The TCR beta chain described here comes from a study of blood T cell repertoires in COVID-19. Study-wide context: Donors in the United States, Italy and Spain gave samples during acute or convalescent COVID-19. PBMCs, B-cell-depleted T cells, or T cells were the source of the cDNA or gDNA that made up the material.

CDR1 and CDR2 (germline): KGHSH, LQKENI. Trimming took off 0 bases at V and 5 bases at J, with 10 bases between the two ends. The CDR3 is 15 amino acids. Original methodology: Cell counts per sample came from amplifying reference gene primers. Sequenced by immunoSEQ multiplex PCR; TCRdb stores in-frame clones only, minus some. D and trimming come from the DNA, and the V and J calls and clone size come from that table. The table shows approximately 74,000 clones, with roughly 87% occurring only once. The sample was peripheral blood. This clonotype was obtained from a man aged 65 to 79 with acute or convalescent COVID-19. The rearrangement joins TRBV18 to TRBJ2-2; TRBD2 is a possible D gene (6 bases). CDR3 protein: CASSPPARGTGELFF. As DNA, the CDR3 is TGTGCCAGCTCACCACCGGCACGGGGGACCGGGGAGCTGTTTTTT.